This T cell receptor (beta chain) originates from a study of blood T cell repertoires in COVID-19. About the research overall: Both acute and convalescent COVID-19 samples were obtained from the United States, Italy and Spain.

Clones were read by immunoSEQ multiplex PCR, and TCRdb kept only the in-frame ones, dropping some. There are fewer than 350,000 clones in the sample; roughly nine tenths occur only once, and about 12% lies in the top ten. V trimming: 2 bases; J trimming: 7 bases; junction bases outside the gene matches: 10. This CDR3 is built from 16 residues. Germline CDR1 reads LGHDT; CDR2 reads YNNKEL (reference sequence). The chain is built from TRBV3-1 (or the pseudogene TRBV3-2) and TRBJ2-2; the match to TRBD1 covers 7 bases. The clonotype comes from a woman in her 30s with COVID-19, enrolled during active disease. Material: peripheral blood. DNA of the CDR3: TGTGCCAGCAGCCAATTTGTAGGGGGCGGTATCGGGGAGCTGTTTTTT. Translating gives CASSQFVGGGIGELFF.